One TCR beta chain is described in this entry. Its antigen remains unidentified. With 60 Vbeta and 13 Jbeta primers, the PCR was carried out. The protocol was immunoSEQ multiplex PCR, while the TCRdb copy is restricted to in-frame clones and leaves out a portion. The sample has 60,000 to 75,000 clones, about two thirds seen once. This record belongs to a study of cytomegalovirus exposure and HLA in healthy donors. Whole-study context: Samples from HLA-typed donors yielded about 80 million unique TCRs in an early data release. Membership in the Caucasian-associated ancestry cluster was found for around 85% of nearly 400 genotyped donors. Study outcomes and limitations: An Asian-associated ancestry cluster reportedly showed fewer N-insertions than the approximately 660-donor mean in a later analysis. Whilst most TCR sequences proved rare, a subset of public TCRs occurred across many donors.

The ends were cut back, 0 bases at V and 3 bases at J, with 14 bases in the middle. CDR3 length: 16 amino acids. The germline V gene encodes CDR1 SGDLS and CDR2 YYNGEE. Sequencing was carried out using PBMCs. This receptor was taken from a woman between 35 and 50 years old in good health and CMV-seropositive. The V gene is TRBV9, the J gene TRBJ2-3, with D unclear. The CDR3 loop is CASSVDTPRRTDTQYF. In DNA, the CDR3 is TGTGCCAGCAGCGTAGATACACCTAGACGGACAGATACGCAGTATTTT.